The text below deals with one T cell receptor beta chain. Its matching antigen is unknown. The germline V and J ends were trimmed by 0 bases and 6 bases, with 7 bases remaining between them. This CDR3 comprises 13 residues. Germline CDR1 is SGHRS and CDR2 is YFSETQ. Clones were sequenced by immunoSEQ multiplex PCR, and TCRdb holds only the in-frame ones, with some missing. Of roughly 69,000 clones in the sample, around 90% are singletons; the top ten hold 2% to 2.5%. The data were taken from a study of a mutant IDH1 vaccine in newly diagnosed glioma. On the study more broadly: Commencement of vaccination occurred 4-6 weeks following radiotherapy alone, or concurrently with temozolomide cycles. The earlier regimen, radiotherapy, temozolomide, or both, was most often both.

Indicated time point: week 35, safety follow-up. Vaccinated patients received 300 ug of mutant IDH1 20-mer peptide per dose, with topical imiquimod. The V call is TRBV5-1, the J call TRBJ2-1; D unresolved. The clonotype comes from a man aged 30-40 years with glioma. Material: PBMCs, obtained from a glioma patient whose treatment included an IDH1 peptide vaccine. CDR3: CASSLVGVNEQFF. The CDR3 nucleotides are TGCGCCAGCAGCTTGGTGGGTGTCAATGAGCAGTTCTTC.